These 5 T cell receptor beta chains were all obtained from the same sample, sequenced in a study of blood T cells in healthy people across ages. Next came a second PCR, run for about 7 to 12 cycles, which used a sample-barcoded 5' primer along with a J-beta primer mix. TCRdb fed the 5' RACE reads into MiXCR, producing one record per CDR3 protein. The table shows 1.6 million or so distinct CDR3 sequences, with about 35% occurring only once. Sample: blood. The source is a woman in her 30s in good health.

In this sample, this clonotype turned up once. The CDR3 spells CSVAQGDSNQPQHF. The CDR3, as DNA: TGCAGCGTCGCCCAGGGAGATAGCAATCAGCCCCAGCATTTT. The chain recombines TRBV29-1 with TRBJ1-5; TRBD1 is a possible D gene (5 bases). The CDR3 totals 14 residues. V gave up 6 bases and J gave up 0 bases, with 12 bases separating them. Germline V gene data show CDR1 as SQVTM and CDR2 as ANQGSEA.

This clonotype was counted many times. The chain is built from TRBV5-1 and TRBJ1-1; 7 bases are shared with TRBD1. Losses at the gene ends were 2 bases for V and 5 bases for J; bases not matched to a gene: 3. The CDR3 spans 13 residues. CDR1 is SGHRS, CDR2 YFSETQ, per germline. Written as DNA, the CDR3 is TGCGCCAGCAGCTTTACAGGGGATACTGAAGCTTTCTTT. Translated, it gives CASSFTGDTEAFF.

The chain joins TRBV4-1 to TRBJ1-2, with D perhaps matching TRBD1 (5 bases). Germline CDR1 reads MGHRA; CDR2 reads YSYEKL. V was shortened by 0 bases and J by 8 bases, with 19 bases between the two germline ends. This CDR3 contains 16 residues. The CDR3 spells CASSQDGAGAGMGYTF. The CDR3 DNA sequence: TGCGCCAGCAGCCAAGACGGGGCTGGAGCAGGGATGGGCTACACCTTC.

About this clonotype: A read error may be the cause here, since a much bigger clone is one base away. This chain connects TRBV12-3 or TRBV12-4 to TRBJ1-4; weak D call: TRBD1 (5 bases). This CDR3 contains 14 residues. Trimming took 1 base from V and 10 from J, leaving 13 bases between them. The CDR3 is CASSLGGGTGKLFF. Here the CDR3 DNA reads TGTGCCAGCAGTTTAGGGGGGGGAACTGGAAAACTGTTTTTT.

In its sample, this clonotype was seen a few times. This rearrangement joins TRBV20-1 to TRBJ2-3, with 9 bases matching TRBD2. Looked up from germline, CDR1 is DFQATT and CDR2 is SNEGSKA (reference sequence). Losses at the gene ends were 1 base for V and 1 base for J; bases not matched to a gene: 9. CDR3 length equals 17 residues. As DNA, the CDR3 is TGCAGTGCTAGAGGCCTCACTAGCGGGCTACGCACAGATACGCAGTATTTT. Translation: CSARGLTSGLRTDTQYF.